This T cell receptor (beta chain) was captured in a study of cytomegalovirus exposure and HLA in healthy donors. For the study at large: The roughly 120 validation repertoires and the approximately 670 first-cohort repertoires shared a platform, a later analysis reported.

Worth noting for this clone: Its antigen is undetermined.

Study conclusions and caveats: TCR beta chains numbering under 200 were designated cytomegalovirus-associated. Most TCRs appeared rarely, but some public TCRs recurred in many donors.

A 120-subject validation cohort, separate from the roughly 680-subject first cohort, supplied the donors. Produced via immunoSEQ multiplex PCR; TCRdb's table is partial and in-frame only. The sample shows approximately 120,000 clones, 90% to 95% of them seen only once. Germline CDR1 reads MNHNS; CDR2 reads SASEGT. V gave up 5 bases and J gave up 2 bases; unmatched junction bases: 5. The CDR3 is 14 residues long. The sample taken for sequencing was PBMCs. The rearrangement joins TRBV6-1 to TRBJ2-7; 8 bases map to TRBD1. This receptor was taken from a woman in her late teens or twenties in good health and CMV-seronegative. CDR3 nucleotides: TGTGCCAGCAGTTGGGACAGGTTAACCTACGAGCAGTACTTC. Translated: CASSWDRLTYEQYF.